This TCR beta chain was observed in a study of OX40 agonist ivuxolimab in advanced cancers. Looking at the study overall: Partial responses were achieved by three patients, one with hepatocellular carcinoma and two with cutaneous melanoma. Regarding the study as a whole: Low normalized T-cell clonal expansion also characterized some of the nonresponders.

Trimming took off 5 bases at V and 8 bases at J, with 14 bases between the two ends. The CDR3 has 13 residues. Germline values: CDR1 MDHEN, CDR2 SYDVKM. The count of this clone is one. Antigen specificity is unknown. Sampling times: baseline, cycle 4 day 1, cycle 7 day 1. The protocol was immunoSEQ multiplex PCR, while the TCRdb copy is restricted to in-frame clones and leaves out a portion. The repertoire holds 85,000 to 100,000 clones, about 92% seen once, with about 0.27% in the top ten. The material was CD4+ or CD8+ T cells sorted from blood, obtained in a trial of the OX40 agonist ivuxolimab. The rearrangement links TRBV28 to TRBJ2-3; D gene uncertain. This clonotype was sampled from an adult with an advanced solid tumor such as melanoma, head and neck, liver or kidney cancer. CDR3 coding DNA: TGTGCCAGCAGTCGACCACCTTCGGGTACGCAGTATTTT. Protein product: CASSRPPSGTQYF.